The TCR beta chain under discussion was sequenced for a study of blood T cell repertoires in COVID-19. Study-wide context: From the United States, Italy and Spain came samples of acute and convalescent COVID-19. Sources were T cells, B-cell-depleted T cells, or PBMCs; the material itself was cDNA or gDNA.

Concerning this clone itself: Other DNA sequences of this sample code for an identical CDR3.

Trimming took 6 bases from V and 2 from J; bases not matched to a gene: 4. This CDR3 is 14 amino acids long. CDR1 and CDR2 (germline): LNHDA, SQIVND (reference sequence). Source study methods: Reference gene primer amplification yielded estimated nucleated cell counts. Measured with immunoSEQ multiplex PCR; TCRdb has only the in-frame clones, and not every one. V, J and clone size reflect that table, while D and trimming were determined from the DNA. Altogether about 150,000 clones are present, around 81% being singletons, with the ten largest covering 5%. The V call is TRBV19, the J call TRBJ1-5, with TRBD1 matching over 7 bases. This receptor was identified in a woman in her forties or fifties with acute or convalescent COVID-19. Sequencing was done on a sample of peripheral blood. The CDR3 spells CASSITGGNQPQHF. Here the CDR3 DNA reads TGTGCCAGTAGCATCACAGGGGGCAATCAGCCCCAGCATTTT.